This T cell receptor (beta chain) was sequenced during a study of blood T cells in healthy people across ages. Comments on this clonotype: Its specificity is not known.

Primers used in a second PCR of roughly 6 to 11 cycles were a sample-barcoded 5' primer and a J-beta primer mix. All cDNA molecules were each tagged by a template-switch adaptor with 12 random nucleotides. In TCRdb, the 5' RACE reads were re-called with MiXCR into one record per CDR3 protein. The sample carries approximately 1.5 million distinct CDR3 sequences, less than 45% recorded once. Trimming took 7 bases from V and 7 from J; bases not matched to a gene: 10. The V gene's germline CDR1 is MDHEN and CDR2 SYDVKM. There are 14 residues in the CDR3. Whole-study findings and limits: CMV status of donors was unknown, possibly confounding expanded clonotype changes.

The J gene is TRBJ2-1, the V gene TRBV28; 7 nucleotides line up with TRBD1. The sample was blood. This receptor was identified in a woman aged 18-29 years in good health. The chain's CDR3 is CASNQRDSLNEQFF. DNA for the CDR3: TGTGCCAGCAACCAACGGGACAGCTTAAATGAGCAGTTCTTC.